This TCR beta chain was found in a study of T cell changes during pregnancy in multiple sclerosis. V dropped 5 bases and J dropped 9; count of bases not matched to a gene: 7. The germline CDR1 and CDR2 sequences are GTSNPN and SVGIG (reference sequence). The CDR3 runs 12 residues. The protocol was immunoSEQ multiplex PCR, while the TCRdb copy is restricted to in-frame clones and leaves out a portion. The table has roughly 61,000 clones, 85% to 95% seen once. The V and J genes are TRBV30 and TRBJ2-5, with 9 bases aligning to TRBD1. This TCR was recovered from a female donor with multiple sclerosis, enrolled in a pregnancy study. This material consisted of peripheral blood, taken after pregnancy. The CDR3 is CAWVDRGPAQYF. In nucleotides, the CDR3 is TGTGCCTGGGTGGACAGGGGTCCGGCCCAGTACTTC.